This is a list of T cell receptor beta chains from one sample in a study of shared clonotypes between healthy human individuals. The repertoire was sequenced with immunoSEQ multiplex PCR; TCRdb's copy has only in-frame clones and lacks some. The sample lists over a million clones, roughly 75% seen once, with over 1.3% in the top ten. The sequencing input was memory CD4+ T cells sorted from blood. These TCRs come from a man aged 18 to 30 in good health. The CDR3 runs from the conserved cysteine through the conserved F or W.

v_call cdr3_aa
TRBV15 CATSNLVNSGNTIYF
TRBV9 CASSLSGGATNEQFF
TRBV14 CASSRLAGGPYNEQFF
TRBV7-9 CASSGAETIGGTDTQYF
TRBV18 CASSLAGADTQYF
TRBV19 CASSIAQKNTEAFF
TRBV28 CASSLSGGGRESYGYTF
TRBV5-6 CASSPGQRNGELFF
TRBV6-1 CASSERGSNQPQHF
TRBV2 CASRGTLLAGEQFF
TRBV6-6 CASSTGLDVGYTF
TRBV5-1 CASSFRGQESSPLHF
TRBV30 CAWKGGTVYGYTF
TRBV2 CASIGDRGTGYGYTF
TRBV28 CASSPKEGGQGISPLHF
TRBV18 CASSLFETSGGQETQYF
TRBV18 CASSRRTAQNTEAFF
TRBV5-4 CASSLGSDQETQYF
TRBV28 CASSTSGGTGELFF
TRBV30 CAWSEGNSPLHF
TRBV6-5 CASSGTGAGYTF
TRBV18 CASSPPAGDYGYTF
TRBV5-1 CASSPGPEGRTFF
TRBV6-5 CASTQGDRQNSPLHF
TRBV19 CASSPLTGMVYQPQHF